This T cell receptor (beta chain) is from a study of Ad26.COV2.S vaccination and SARS-CoV-2 variants. Study-wide context: Once or twice, 56 days apart, Ad26.COV2.S was delivered intramuscularly.

The CDR3 totals 15 residues. Germline V gene lookup returns CDR1 SGHTA and CDR2 FQGNSA. Trimming shortened V by 1 base and J by 6 bases, and 10 bases separated the two germline ends. Measured with immunoSEQ multiplex PCR; TCRdb has only the in-frame clones, and not every one. Seen here are around 300,000 clones, roughly 90% observed once, and the top ten hold approximately 5.8%. Treatment defined: roughly 20 received Ad26.COV2.S at low or high dose, single or two shots; roughly five received placebo; per-sample allocation not given. Sampling occurred on day 63 after the first vaccine or placebo injection. It was an adult aged 18-55 years in Boston who was the donor.

V gene TRBV7-2 combines with J gene TRBJ1-6; no reliable D call. This specimen consisted of peripheral blood, obtained in a trial of Ad26.COV2.S vaccine versus placebo. The source is a person aged 18-60 years who received the Ad26.COV2.S COVID-19 vaccine or a placebo. CDR3: CASSLEGMRNSPLHF. CDR3 coding DNA: TGTGCCAGCAGCTTAGAAGGAATGCGTAATTCACCCCTCCACTTT.